Listed below are T cell receptor beta chains from one sample, sequenced in a study of blood T cell repertoires in COVID-19. Clones were read by immunoSEQ multiplex PCR, and TCRdb kept only the in-frame ones, dropping some. The repertoire holds 240,000 or so clones, with around 86% as singletons. Sequences were obtained from PBMCs or T cells enriched from blood (not recorded which). These receptors were taken from a woman aged 45-60 years who had recovered from COVID-19. The CDR3 runs from the conserved cysteine through the conserved F or W. D genes are given only for firm matches. Clone sizes are given selectively: once, few, many, or a class where the clone is expanded.

>TRBD2|TRBJ2-1|TRBV11-2|-
TGTGCCAGCAGTCCAGGACTAGCGGGAGTAGGGCGGGAGCAGTTCTTC
CASSPGLAGVGREQFF
>-|TRBJ2-5|TRBV5-4|-
TGTGCCAGCAGCCTGAAATGGCGATCGGGAGAGACCCAGTACTTC
CASSLKWRSGETQYF
>-|TRBJ2-6|TRBV10-2|-
TGCGCCAGCAGTGGAGCGTCGTGGTCCTCTGGGGCCAACGTCCTGACTTTC
CASSGASWSSGANVLTF
>TRBD1|TRBJ1-2|TRBV5-6|-
TGTGCCAGCAGCGTCCTAGGGACAGGGATCGGCTACACCTTC
CASSVLGTGIGYTF
>-|TRBJ1-5|TRBV4-1|-
TGCGCCAGCAGCCAGACACCTTATAGCAATCAGCCCCAGCATTTT
CASSQTPYSNQPQHF
>TRBD2|TRBJ2-2|TRBV9|-
TGTGCCAGCAGCTATAGCGGGGGGAGTACCGGGGAGCTGTTTTTT
CASSYSGGSTGELFF
>-|TRBJ1-2|TRBV25-1|-
TGTGCCAGCAACGGAGGTGGGGAATATGGCTACACCTTC
CASNGGGEYGYTF
>-|TRBJ2-1|TRBV18|-
TGTGCCAGCTCACCGCGGGACCTAGCCCCGTTCTTC
CASSPRDLAPFF
>-|TRBJ1-1|TRBV19|once
TGTGCCAGTAGTTCCCCACAGGGGAACACTGAAGCTTTCTTT
CASSSPQGNTEAFF
>TRBD1|TRBJ2-2|TRBV18|-
TGTGCCAGCTCACTGGGACAGGGTGACACCGGGGAGCTGTTTTTT
CASSLGQGDTGELFF
>-|TRBJ2-7|TRBV2|once
TGTGCCAGCAGTGAACCAGAGACCTACTGGGACAAGACCTACGAGCAGTACTTC
CASSEPETYWDKTYEQYF
>TRBD2|TRBJ2-5|TRBV29-1|-
TGCAGCGTTGTAGGACTAGCGGGAGGAGAGACCCAGTACTTC
CSVVGLAGGETQYF
>-|TRBJ2-7|TRBV5-1|-
TGCGCCAGCACCCCCCGGGGAGGTTCCTACGAGCAGTACTTC
CASTPRGGSYEQYF
>-|TRBJ2-2|TRBV4-3|-
TGCGCCAGCAGCCAAGGCTCGAGGAACACCGGGGAGCTGTTTTTT
CASSQGSRNTGELFF
>TRBD1|TRBJ1-1|TRBV2|-
TGTGCCACCCAGTCGACAGGGGGCGAAGCTTTCTTT
CATQSTGGEAFF
>-|TRBJ1-2|TRBV18|-
TGTGCCAGCTCACCACCTCCGTCTCAGCGCGGCTACACCTTC
CASSPPPSQRGYTF